This TCR beta chain was observed in a study of blood T cell repertoires in COVID-19. There are 16 residues in the CDR3. Trimming removed 0 bases from V and 6 bases from J; junction bases left unmatched: 6. Germline assignment: CDR1 MNHEY and CDR2 SVGAGI. Clones were sequenced by immunoSEQ multiplex PCR, and TCRdb holds only the in-frame ones, with some missing. The sample records roughly 160,000 clones, approximately 91% being singletons. The chain combines TRBV6-5 with TRBJ1-4; the match to TRBD1 covers 8 bases. The sequencing sample was made of peripheral blood. This sequence originates from a man younger than 30 with acute or convalescent COVID-19. CDR3 protein: CASSYSQGTGHEKLFF. In DNA form, the CDR3 reads TGTGCCAGCAGTTACTCGCAAGGGACAGGCCATGAAAAACTGTTTTTT.